These T cell receptor beta chains were read from a single sample in a study of blood T cell repertoires in COVID-19. The protocol was immunoSEQ multiplex PCR, while the TCRdb copy is restricted to in-frame clones and leaves out a portion. The sample records hundreds of thousands of clones, around 82% being singletons. Sequenced: peripheral blood. The origin of the receptors is a woman aged 45-65 years with acute or convalescent COVID-19. Each CDR3 is given without its conserved first and last residue.

j_call v_call cdr3_aa
TRBJ2-1 TRBV24-1 ATSDPQKTSGRNEQF
TRBJ2-2 TRBV5-1 ASSLVGRDTGELF
TRBJ2-1 TRBV6-5 ASRGTSAYNEQF
TRBJ1-2 TRBV5-6 ASSFPGANYGYT
TRBJ2-1 TRBV6-5 ASSETSGRQYEQF
TRBJ2-3 TRBV7-8 ASSLVSTDTQY
TRBJ2-1 TRBV7-6 ASSPFGTSGYNEQF
TRBJ2-1 TRBV2 ASSAMMTYNEQF
TRBJ2-7 TRBV19 ARDRDTSTSTRGYEQY
TRBJ1-6 TRBV10-3 AISRGTLPNSPLH
TRBJ2-7 TRBV5-1 ASSNLQGAGDEQY
TRBJ2-1 TRBV15 ATSGRGIEGEQF
TRBJ2-1 TRBV11-2 ASSKMSGSYNEQF
TRBJ2-5 TRBV5-1 ASSITGGEGETQY
TRBJ1-1 TRBV15 ATSWGVGTEAF
TRBJ2-3 TRBV18 ASSHPGGTDTQY
TRBJ2-7 TRBV30 AWSGLAEYEQY
TRBJ2-7 TRBV3-1/TRBV3-2 ASSQGTATYEQY
TRBJ2-7 TRBV29-1 SARTGINEQY
TRBJ1-5 TRBV6-5 ASSYSGASNQPQH
TRBJ2-2 TRBV6-5 ASSQTSSIGELF
TRBJ2-7 TRBV20-1 SGAGGYEQY
TRBJ2-3 TRBV3-1/TRBV3-2 ASSSGTRADTQY
TRBJ1-5 TRBV19 ASSKWDRVSNQPQH
TRBJ2-1 TRBV7-3 ASSSGQGFVNEQF
TRBJ1-4 TRBV5-1 ASSPGHRREKLF
TRBJ1-5 TRBV2 ATAEQVNQPQH
TRBJ2-5 TRBV5-6 ASSPQGRETQY
TRBJ1-5 TRBV28 ASSLYASRVNSNQPQH
TRBJ2-1 TRBV11-2 ASSHRDRGNDEQF
TRBJ2-7 TRBV30 AWSVSVVGGHPAYEQY
TRBJ2-7 TRBV18 ASSPFSGSLTYEQY
TRBJ1-1 TRBV3-1/TRBV3-2 ASSLPGTGFGGAF
TRBJ1-5 TRBV19 ASSRQGRDQPQH
TRBJ2-5 TRBV18 ASSPPQQETQY